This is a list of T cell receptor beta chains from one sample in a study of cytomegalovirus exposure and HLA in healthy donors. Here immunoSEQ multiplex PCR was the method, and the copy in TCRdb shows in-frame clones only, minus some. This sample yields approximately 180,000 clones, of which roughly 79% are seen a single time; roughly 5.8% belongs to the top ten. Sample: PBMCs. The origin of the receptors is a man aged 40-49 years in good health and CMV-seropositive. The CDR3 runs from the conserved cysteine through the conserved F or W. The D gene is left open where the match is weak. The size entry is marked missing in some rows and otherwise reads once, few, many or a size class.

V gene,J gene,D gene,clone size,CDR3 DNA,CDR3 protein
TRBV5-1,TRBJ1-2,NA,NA,TGCGCCAGCAGCCCACCAGGGGTCTATGGCTACACCTTC,CASSPPGVYGYTF
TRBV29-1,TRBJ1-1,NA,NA,TGCAGCTGCGGGGGTAGGAACACTGAAGCTTTCTTT,CSCGGRNTEAFF
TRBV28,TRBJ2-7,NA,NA,TGTGCCAGTTACCACAGGCCAGGGGACGAGCAGTACTTC,CASYHRPGDEQYF
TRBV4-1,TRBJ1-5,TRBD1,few,TGTGCCAGCAGCCAAGATTTAGAGGGGGCCGGTCAGCCCCAGCATTTT,CASSQDLEGAGQPQHF
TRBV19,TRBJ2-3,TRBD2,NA,TGTGCCAGTAGTAGAGGGACTAGCAGCTCCTCAGATACGCAGTATTTT,CASSRGTSSSSDTQYF
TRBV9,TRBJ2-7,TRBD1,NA,TGTGCCAGCAGCGTAGCCGGGACAGGGGGCAACGAGCAGTACTTC,CASSVAGTGGNEQYF
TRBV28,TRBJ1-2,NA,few,TGTGCCAGTAGAGCAGGGTCAGCGGGAAACTATGGCTACACCTTC,CASRAGSAGNYGYTF
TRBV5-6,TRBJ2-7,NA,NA,TGTGCCAGCAGCTCAAGGGCAGGGGTCTCCTACGAGCAGTACTTC,CASSSRAGVSYEQYF
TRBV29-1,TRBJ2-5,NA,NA,TGCAGCGTTGAAGATTTGGGCATCCAAGAGACCCAGTACTTC,CSVEDLGIQETQYF
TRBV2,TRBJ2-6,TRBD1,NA,TGTGCCAGCAGTGAATTGGGACAGGGCCCTCCTGGGGCCAACGTCCTGACTTTC,CASSELGQGPPGANVLTF
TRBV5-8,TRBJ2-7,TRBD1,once,TGTGCCAGCAGCTTCTATGGGACAGTGAACTCCTACGAGCAGTACTTC,CASSFYGTVNSYEQYF
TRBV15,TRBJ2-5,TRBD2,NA,TGTGCCACCAGCAGAGGGACTAGCGCCTCCCCCGGGGCAGAGACCCAGTACTTC,CATSRGTSASPGAETQYF
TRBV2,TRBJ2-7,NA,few,TGTGCCAGCAGTGAAGCGACATCAGTAGCGCCAAACTACGAGCAGTACTTC,CASSEATSVAPNYEQYF
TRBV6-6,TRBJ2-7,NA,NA,TGTGCCAGCAGTTACCCCCCAGGCTACGAGCAGTACTTC,CASSYPPGYEQYF
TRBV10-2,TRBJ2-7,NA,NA,TGCGCCAGCGGACTCCAATCCTACGAGCAGTACTTC,CASGLQSYEQYF
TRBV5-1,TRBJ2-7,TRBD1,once,TGCGCCAGCAGCCCCTTGACAGGGACCTCCTACGAGCAGTACTTC,CASSPLTGTSYEQYF
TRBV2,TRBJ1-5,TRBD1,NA,TGTGCCAGCAGTGGACAGGGGTTTCAGCCCCAGCATTTT,CASSGQGFQPQHF
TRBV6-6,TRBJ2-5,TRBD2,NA,TGTGCCAGCAGTTACAGCGGGAGTACGAAGACCCAGTACTTC,CASSYSGSTKTQYF
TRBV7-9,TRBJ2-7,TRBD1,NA,TGTGCCAGCAGCTTGAGGGACAGGGGTGCCGAGCAGTACTTC,CASSLRDRGAEQYF
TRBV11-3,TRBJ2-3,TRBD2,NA,TGTGCCAGCAGACAAGGACCTAGCGGCCCGACAGATACGCAGTATTTT,CASRQGPSGPTDTQYF
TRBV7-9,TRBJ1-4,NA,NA,TGTGCCAGCAGCTTAGGCCAGGCGCAGGGTGATGAAAAACTGTTTTTT,CASSLGQAQGDEKLFF
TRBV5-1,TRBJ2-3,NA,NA,TGCGCCAGCAGAGGACAGTCTAGCACAGATACGCAGTATTTT,CASRGQSSTDTQYF
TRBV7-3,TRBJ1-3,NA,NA,TGTGCCAGCAGCTTAACCGCGTCTGGAAACACCATATATTTT,CASSLTASGNTIYF
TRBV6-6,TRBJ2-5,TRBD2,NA,TGTGCCAGCAGTGCCCTAGCGGGAGGGGCAGAGACCCAGTACTTC,CASSALAGGAETQYF
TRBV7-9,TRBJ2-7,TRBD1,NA,TGTGCCAGCAGCTTCGGACAGGGGGCATACAACGAGCAGTACTTC,CASSFGQGAYNEQYF
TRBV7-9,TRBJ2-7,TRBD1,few,TGTGCCAGCAGTCTGATTCCGGGACAGGGGATCGGTTCCTACGAGCAGTACTTC,CASSLIPGQGIGSYEQYF
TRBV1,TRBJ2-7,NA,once,TGCACCAGCAGTCAGCGCGGGACAGGGGGGATAACCCTACCCTACGAGCAGTACTTC,CTSSQRGTGGITLPYEQYF
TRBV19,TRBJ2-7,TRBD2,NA,TGTGCCAGTAGTATAGTGCTAGCGGGAGCAGGCGAGCAGTACTTC,CASSIVLAGAGEQYF
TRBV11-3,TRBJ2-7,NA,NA,TGTGCCAGCAGCCTCCATCAGGGGCTCTCCTACGAGCAGTACTTC,CASSLHQGLSYEQYF
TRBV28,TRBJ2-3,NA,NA,TGTGCCAGCAGTTCGGCCGGGACTGCGGGGACAGATACGCAGTATTTT,CASSSAGTAGTDTQYF
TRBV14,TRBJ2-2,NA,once,TGTGCCAGCAGCGCCACTACGACCGGGGAGCTGTTTTTT,CASSATTTGELFF
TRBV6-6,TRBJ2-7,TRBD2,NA,TGTGCCAGCAGTCCCTCTAGCGGGAAATACGAGCAGTACTTC,CASSPSSGKYEQYF
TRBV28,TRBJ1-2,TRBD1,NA,TGTGCCAGCAACCAAGCTGGGACAGGGGTTTTTGGCTACACCTTC,CASNQAGTGVFGYTF